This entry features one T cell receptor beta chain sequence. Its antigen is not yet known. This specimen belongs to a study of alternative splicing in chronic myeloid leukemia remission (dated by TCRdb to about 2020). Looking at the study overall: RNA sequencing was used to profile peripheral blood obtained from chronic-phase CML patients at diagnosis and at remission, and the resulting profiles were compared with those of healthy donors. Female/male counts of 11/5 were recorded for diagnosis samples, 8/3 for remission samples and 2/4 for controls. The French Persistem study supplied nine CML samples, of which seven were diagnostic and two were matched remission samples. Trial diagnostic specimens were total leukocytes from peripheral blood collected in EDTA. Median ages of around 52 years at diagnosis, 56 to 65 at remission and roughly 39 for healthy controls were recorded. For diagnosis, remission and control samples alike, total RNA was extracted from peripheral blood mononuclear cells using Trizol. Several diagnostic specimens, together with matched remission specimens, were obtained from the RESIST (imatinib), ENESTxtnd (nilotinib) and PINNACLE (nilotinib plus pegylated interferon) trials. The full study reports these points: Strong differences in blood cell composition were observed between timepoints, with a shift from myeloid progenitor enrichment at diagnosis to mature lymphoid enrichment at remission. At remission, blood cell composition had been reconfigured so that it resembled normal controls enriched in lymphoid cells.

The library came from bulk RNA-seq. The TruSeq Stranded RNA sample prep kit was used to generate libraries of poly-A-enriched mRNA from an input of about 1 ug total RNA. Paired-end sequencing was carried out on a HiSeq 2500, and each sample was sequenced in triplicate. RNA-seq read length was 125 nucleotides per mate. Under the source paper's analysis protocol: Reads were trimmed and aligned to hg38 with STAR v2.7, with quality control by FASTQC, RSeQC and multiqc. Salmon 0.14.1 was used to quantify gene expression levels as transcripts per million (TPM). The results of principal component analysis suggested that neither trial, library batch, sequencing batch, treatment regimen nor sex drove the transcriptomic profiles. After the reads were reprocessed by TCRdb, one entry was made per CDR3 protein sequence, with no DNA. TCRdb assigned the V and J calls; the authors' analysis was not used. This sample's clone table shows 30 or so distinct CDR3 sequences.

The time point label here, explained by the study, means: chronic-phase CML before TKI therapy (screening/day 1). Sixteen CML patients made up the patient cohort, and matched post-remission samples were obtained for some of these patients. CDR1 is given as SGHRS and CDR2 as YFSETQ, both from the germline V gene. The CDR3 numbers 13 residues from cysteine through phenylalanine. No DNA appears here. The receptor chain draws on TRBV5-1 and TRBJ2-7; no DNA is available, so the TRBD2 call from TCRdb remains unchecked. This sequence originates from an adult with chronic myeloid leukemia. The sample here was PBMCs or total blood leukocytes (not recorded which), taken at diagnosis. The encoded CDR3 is CASSVGVTYEQYF.